The source of this T cell receptor (beta chain) is a study of OX40 agonist ivuxolimab in advanced cancers. The overall study: One patient with hepatocellular carcinoma and two with cutaneous melanoma, three in all, had partial responses.

This clone was picked up one time. Looked up from germline, CDR1 is LNHDA and CDR2 is SQIVND (reference sequence). The CDR3 extends over 13 amino acids. V shed 2 bases and J shed 1 base, with 5 bases lying between them. Libraries were prepared by immunoSEQ multiplex PCR; TCRdb keeps only in-frame clonotypes and omits some of them. The data show 65,000 to 85,000 clones, roughly 84% seen once. This TCR was sampled from an adult with an advanced solid tumor such as melanoma, head and neck, liver or kidney cancer. The sample was CD4+ or CD8+ T cells sorted from blood, taken in a trial of the OX40 agonist ivuxolimab. The chain combines TRBV19 with TRBJ1-1; D remains ambiguous. The CDR3: CASSIQENTEAFF. DNA for the CDR3: TGTGCCAGTAGTATACAGGAGAACACTGAAGCTTTCTTT.